This T cell receptor (beta chain) was observed in a study of CD8 T cells in ankylosing spondylitis. Points from the study as a whole: A number of the motif variants had already been described in reactive arthritis synovial fluid and blood. Significantly higher representation of disease-linked clones was reported for matched ankylosing spondylitis synovial fluid. What appeared characteristic of ankylosing spondylitis blood was a TCR beta motif of eight highly homologous variants.

Quantitative 5'-RACE with molecular barcodes produced the TCR beta libraries. TCRdb ran MiXCR on the 5' RACE reads and lists one entry per CDR3 protein. The sample lists around 490,000 distinct CDR3 sequences; 5.3% were seen once. This clonotype was recorded at least ten times. Antigen unknown. Per germline, CDR1 SGHRS and CDR2 YFSETQ. CDR3 length equals 14 residues. With 4 bases removed from V and 4 bases from J, the gap between germline ends came to 12 bases. The sequence was obtained from a male donor with ankylosing spondylitis. The sample comprised blood, either unsorted or a sorted T cell fraction (not recorded which). The chain couples TRBV5-1 to TRBJ1-3, with unresolved D. The CDR3 reads CASSPSEGGNTIYF. For the CDR3, the DNA is TGCGCCAGCAGCCCATCAGAGGGAGGAAACACCATATATTTT.